This T cell receptor (beta chain) was found in a study of cytomegalovirus exposure and HLA in healthy donors. V was cut by 1 base and J by 2 bases, with 9 bases left in between. The CDR3 is 14 amino acids. Germline V gene lookup returns CDR1 SGHDN and CDR2 FVKESK. The PCR made use of 60 Vbeta and 13 Jbeta primers. Clones were read by immunoSEQ multiplex PCR, and TCRdb kept only the in-frame ones, dropping some. The sample records more than 150,000 clones, 70% to 90% being singletons. The sample consisted of PBMCs. The sequence was collected from a woman aged 18-30 years in good health and CMV-seropositive. The chain links TRBV14 to TRBJ2-7; the D gene is possibly TRBD2 (5 bases). DNA of the CDR3: TGTGCCAGCAGCCAAGTACTAGAACCCTACGAGCAGTACTTC. Protein product: CASSQVLEPYEQYF. Full variable domain (outside the CDR3, taken from reference TRBV14 and TRBJ2-7): EAGVTQFPSHSVIEKGQTVTLRCDPISGHDNLYWYRRVMGKEIKFLLHFVKESKQDESGMPNNRFLAERTGGTYSTLKVQPAELEDSGVYFCASSQVLEPYEQYFGPGTRLTVT.